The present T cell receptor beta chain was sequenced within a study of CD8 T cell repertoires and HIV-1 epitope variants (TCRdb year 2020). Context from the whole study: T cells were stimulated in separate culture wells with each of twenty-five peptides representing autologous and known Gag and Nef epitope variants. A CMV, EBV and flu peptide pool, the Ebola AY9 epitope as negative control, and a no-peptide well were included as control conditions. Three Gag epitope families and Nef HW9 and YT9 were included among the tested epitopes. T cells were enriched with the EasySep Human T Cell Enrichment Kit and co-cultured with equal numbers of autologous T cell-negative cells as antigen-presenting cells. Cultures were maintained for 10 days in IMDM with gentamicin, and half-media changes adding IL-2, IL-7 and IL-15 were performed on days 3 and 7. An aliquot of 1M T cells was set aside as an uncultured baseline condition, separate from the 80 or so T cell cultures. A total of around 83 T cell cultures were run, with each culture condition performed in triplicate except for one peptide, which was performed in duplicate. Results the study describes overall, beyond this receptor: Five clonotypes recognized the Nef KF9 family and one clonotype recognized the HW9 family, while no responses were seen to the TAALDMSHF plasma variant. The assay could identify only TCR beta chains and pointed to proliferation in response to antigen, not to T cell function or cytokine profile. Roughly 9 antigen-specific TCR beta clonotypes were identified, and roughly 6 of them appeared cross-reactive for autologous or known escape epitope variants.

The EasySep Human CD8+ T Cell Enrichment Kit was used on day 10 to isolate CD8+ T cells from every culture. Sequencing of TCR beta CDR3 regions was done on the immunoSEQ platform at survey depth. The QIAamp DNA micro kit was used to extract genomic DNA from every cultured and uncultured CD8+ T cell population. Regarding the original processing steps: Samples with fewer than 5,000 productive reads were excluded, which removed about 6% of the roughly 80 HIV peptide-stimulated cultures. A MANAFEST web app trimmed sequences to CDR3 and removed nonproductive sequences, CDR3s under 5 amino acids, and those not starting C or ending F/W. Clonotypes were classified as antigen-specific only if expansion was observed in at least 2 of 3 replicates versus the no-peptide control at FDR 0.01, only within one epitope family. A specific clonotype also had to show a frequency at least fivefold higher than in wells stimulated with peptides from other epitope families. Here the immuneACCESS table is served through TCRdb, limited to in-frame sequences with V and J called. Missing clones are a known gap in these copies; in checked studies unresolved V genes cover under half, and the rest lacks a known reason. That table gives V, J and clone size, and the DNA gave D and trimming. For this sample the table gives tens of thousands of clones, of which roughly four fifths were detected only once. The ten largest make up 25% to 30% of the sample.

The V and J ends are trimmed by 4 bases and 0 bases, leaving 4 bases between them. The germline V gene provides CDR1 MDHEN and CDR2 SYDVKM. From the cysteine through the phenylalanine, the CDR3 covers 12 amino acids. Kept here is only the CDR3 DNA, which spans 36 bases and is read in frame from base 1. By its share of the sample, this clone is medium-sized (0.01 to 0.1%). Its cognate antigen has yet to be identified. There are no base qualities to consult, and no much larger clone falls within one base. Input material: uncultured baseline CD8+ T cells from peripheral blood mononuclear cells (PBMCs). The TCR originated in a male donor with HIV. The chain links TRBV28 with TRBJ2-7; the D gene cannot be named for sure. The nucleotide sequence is TGTGCCAGCAGTTCAGACTCCTACGAGCAGTACTTC. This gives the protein CASSSDSYEQYF.